Listed here is a single TCR beta chain. This clone was recorded once. No antigen is known for it. Nothing much larger sits one base from this clone, and base qualities are not available. The trial excluded patients who had a history of autoimmune disease or were on systemic immunosuppression. Peripheral blood for TCR sequencing was drawn from every dose cohort at baseline, at cycle 4 day 1 and at cycle 7 day 1. Samples came from an open-label, multicenter, first-in-human phase I dose-escalation trial of ivuxolimab. Adults with locally advanced or metastatic melanoma, renal cell, hepatocellular, or head and neck squamous cell carcinoma were enrolled in the trial. Before TCR sequencing, CD4+ T cells and CD8+ T cells were sorted from peripheral blood as separate populations. The source of the sample is a study of OX40 agonist ivuxolimab in advanced cancers. Some background on the complete study: Ivuxolimab was an agonistic, fully human IgG2 monoclonal antibody directed against OX40 (CD134), a costimulatory receptor. Partial responses occurred in three dose-escalation patients: two with cutaneous melanoma and one with hepatocellular carcinoma. Of the roughly 52 patients in dose escalation, about 20 had hepatocellular carcinoma, some 15 had melanoma, 9 had renal cell carcinoma and 9 had head and neck cancer. The purpose of peripheral TCRbeta sequencing was to test whether ivuxolimab changed TCR sequence diversity and led to clonal T-cell expansion. Intravenous ivuxolimab was administered to patients every 2 weeks at six dose levels: 0.01, 0.1, 0.3, 1.5, 3 and 10 mg/kg. Patients were allowed to have had prior anti-PD-1, anti-PD-L1 or anti-CTLA-4 therapy, and about 40% of the dose-escalation patients had been treated with checkpoint inhibitors. In the dose-escalation cohort, 82.7% of patients were male, and the mean age was approximately 55 years, with a range of about 23 to 90. The paper describes the monotherapy dose-escalation part (N ≈ 52 patients) of the phase I trial of ivuxolimab.

The junction shows trimming of 3 bases on V and 4 bases on J, and the gene matches do not reach 5 bases of it. Reading the germline V gene gives CDR1 SGHRS and CDR2 YFSETQ. From cysteine to phenylalanine, the CDR3 is 15 amino acids long. Only the CDR3 portion is preserved as DNA: 45 bases, with reading frame beginning at the first base. Broad study findings and their caveats: After ivuxolimab, CD8+ T cells had more expanded clones than CD4+ T cells on average. At doses of 0.1 to 3.0 mg/kg, clonal expansion of both CD4+ and CD8+ T cells in blood was seen between baseline and week 6. Antigen specificity was not determined for the clonally expanded peripheral T cells. In partial responders in the 0.1-3.0 mg/kg groups, normalized peripheral clonal expansion was found to be among the lowest, especially among CD8+ T cells. Low levels of normalized T-cell clonal expansion were also seen in some patients who did not respond.

Genomic DNA was isolated from the sorted cells so that the TCRbeta CDR3 region could be sequenced. The immunoSEQ Assay was used for sequencing of TCRbeta CDR3 regions. TCRdb carries this immuneACCESS record with in-frame sequences only. Its versions omit some clonotypes, under half of them owing to an unresolved V gene in the studies checked, with the rest unexplained. The sample has some 74,000 clones on record, about 91% of them singletons. More than 5.5% of the sample goes to the ten largest clones. This TCR derives from an adult with an advanced solid tumor such as melanoma, head and neck, liver or kidney cancer. The V gene is TRBV5-1 and the J gene is TRBJ2-1, with 9 bases in between that match TRBD2. Specimen: CD4+ or CD8+ T cells sorted from blood, collected in a trial of the OX40 agonist ivuxolimab. The CDR3 protein sequence reads: CASSSASGTYNEQFF. In nucleotides, the sequence is TGCGCCAGCAGCTCGGCTAGCGGGACGTACAATGAGCAGTTCTTC.